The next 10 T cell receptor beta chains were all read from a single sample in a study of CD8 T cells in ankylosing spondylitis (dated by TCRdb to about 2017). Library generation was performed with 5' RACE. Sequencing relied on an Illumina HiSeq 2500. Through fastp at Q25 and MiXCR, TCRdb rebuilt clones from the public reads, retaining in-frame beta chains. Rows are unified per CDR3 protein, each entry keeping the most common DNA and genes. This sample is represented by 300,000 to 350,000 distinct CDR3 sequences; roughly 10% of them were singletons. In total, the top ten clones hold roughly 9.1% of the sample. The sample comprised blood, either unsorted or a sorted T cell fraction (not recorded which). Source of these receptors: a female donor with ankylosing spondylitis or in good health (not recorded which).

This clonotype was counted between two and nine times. CDR3 sequence: CASSTMTGLYGYTF. CDR3 DNA sequence: TGTGCCAGCAGCACGATGACAGGACTCTATGGCTACACCTTC. The chain recombines TRBV7-2 with TRBJ1-2; D perhaps matches TRBD1 (6 bases). CDR1 is SGHTA, CDR2 FQGNSA, per germline. Trimming took 5 bases from V and 4 from J, leaving 14 bases between them. This CDR3 spans 14 amino acids.

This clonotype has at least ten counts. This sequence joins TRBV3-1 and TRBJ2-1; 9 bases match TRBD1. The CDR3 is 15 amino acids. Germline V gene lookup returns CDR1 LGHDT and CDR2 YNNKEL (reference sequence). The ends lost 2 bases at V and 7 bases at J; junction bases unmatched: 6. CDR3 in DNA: TGTGCCAGCAGCCAACCGGGACAGGGTAGGAATGAGCAGTTCTTC. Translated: CASSQPGQGRNEQFF.

This CDR3 reads CSAPAGARNEKLFF. In DNA form, the CDR3 reads TGCAGTGCTCCGGCGGGGGCTCGGAATGAAAAACTGTTTTTT. The gene calls are TRBV20-1 and TRBJ1-4; tentative D call: TRBD1 (6 bases). The germline V gene encodes CDR1 DFQATT and CDR2 SNEGSKA (reference sequence). V was clipped by 5 bases and J by 5 bases, with 15 bases between them. This CDR3 is built from 14 residues.

The CDR3 is CASREQGRSETQYF. CDR3 bases: TGCGCCAGCAGGGAACAAGGCCGGTCAGAGACCCAGTACTTC. This chain joins TRBV5-1 and TRBJ2-5; D is unclear. Germline loops: CDR1 SGHRS, CDR2 YFSETQ. This CDR3 is 14 amino acids long. V lost 5 bases and J 4 bases, leaving 15 bases between the germline ends.

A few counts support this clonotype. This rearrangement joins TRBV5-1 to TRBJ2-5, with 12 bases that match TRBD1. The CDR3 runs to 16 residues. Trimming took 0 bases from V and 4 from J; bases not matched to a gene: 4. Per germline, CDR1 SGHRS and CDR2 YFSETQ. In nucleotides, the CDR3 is TGCGCCAGCAGCTTGGTGGGACAGGGGGCTGGAGAGACCCAGTACTTC. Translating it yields CASSLVGQGAGETQYF. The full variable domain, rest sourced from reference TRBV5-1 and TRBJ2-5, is KAGVTQTPRYLIKTRGQQVTLSCSPISGHRSVSWYQQTPGQGLQFLFEYFSETQRNKGNFPGRFSGRQFSNSRSEMNVSTLELGDSALYLCASSLVGQGAGETQYFGPGTRLLVL.

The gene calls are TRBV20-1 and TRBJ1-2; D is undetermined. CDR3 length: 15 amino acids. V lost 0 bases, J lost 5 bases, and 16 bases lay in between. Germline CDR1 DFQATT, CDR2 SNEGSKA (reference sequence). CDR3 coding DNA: TGCAGTGCTAGAGATTGGAGGGCCCCTGGGTATGGCTACACCTTC. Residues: CSARDWRAPGYGYTF.

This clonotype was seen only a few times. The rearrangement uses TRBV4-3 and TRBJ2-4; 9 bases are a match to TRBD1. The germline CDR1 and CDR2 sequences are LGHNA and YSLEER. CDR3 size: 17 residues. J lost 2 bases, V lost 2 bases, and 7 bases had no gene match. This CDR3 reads CASSQSRTGVTKNIQYF. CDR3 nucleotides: TGCGCCAGCAGCCAATCCCGGACAGGGGTAACCAAAAACATTCAGTACTTC.

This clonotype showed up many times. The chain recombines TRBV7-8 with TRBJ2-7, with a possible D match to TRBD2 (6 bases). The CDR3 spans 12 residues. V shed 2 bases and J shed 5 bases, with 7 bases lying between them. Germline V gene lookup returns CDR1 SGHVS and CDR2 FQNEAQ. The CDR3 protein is CASSLWEDEQYF. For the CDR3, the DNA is TGTGCCAGCAGCTTATGGGAGGACGAGCAGTACTTC.

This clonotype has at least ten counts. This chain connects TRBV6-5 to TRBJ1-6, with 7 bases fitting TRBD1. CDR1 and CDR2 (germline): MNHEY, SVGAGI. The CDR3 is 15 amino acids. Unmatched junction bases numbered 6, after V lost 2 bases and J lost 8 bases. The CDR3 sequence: CASSYLRDSYSPLHF. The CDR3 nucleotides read TGTGCCAGCAGTTACCTTCGGGACAGCTATTCACCCCTCCACTTT.

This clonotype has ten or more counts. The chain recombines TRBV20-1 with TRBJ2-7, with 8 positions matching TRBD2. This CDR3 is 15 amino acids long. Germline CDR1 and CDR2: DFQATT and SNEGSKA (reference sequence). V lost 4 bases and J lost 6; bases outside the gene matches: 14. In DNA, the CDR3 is TGCAGTGCTACGGGGGGGAGGACTATACCTGGCGAGCAGTACTTC. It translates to CSATGGRTIPGEQYF.